Listed here is a single T cell receptor beta chain. The germline gene is not matched at one end of the junction; a read error may be the cause. TCRdb called the 5' RACE reads again in MiXCR, with one record for every CDR3 protein. The sample records about 69,000 distinct CDR3 sequences, more than 3.5% being singletons. The data stem from a study of early T cells in non-severe SARS-CoV-2 infection. The specimen comprised whole blood, sampled at baseline. This clonotype was sampled from an adult who was a healthcare worker with PCR-confirmed SARS-CoV-2 infection or an uninfected control (not recorded which). The donor label of this sample is uncertain.

The CDR3 sequence is CASSLSRSQPQHF. The CDR3 DNA sequence: TGTGCTAGCAGCCTATCCCGGAGTCAGCCCCAGCATTTT. The gene calls are TRBV7-7 and TRBJ1-5; D not resolved. The CDR3 covers 13 residues. From germline, CDR1 is SSHAT and CDR2 FNYEAQ (reference sequence).